These 13 T cell receptor beta chains were all obtained from the same sample, sequenced in a study of T cell responses to AZD1222 COVID-19 vaccine. The repertoire was sequenced with immunoSEQ multiplex PCR; TCRdb's copy has only in-frame clones and lacks some. The sample has about 200,000 clones, approximately 93% seen once. This sample comprised peripheral blood, obtained 28 days after the second AZD1222 dose. The source of these receptors is an adult who received the AZD1222 COVID-19 vaccine.

This chain connects TRBV7-8 to TRBJ1-2; 9 nucleotides align to TRBD1. Germline CDR1 reads SGHVS; CDR2 reads FQNEAQ. The CDR3 length is 15 residues. The junction had 9 bases not matched to a gene; V was cut back by 4 bases and J by 6 bases. CDR3 residues: CASSSTQGALNGYTF. In DNA form, the CDR3 reads TGTGCCAGCAGCTCTACACAGGGGGCTTTGAATGGCTACACCTTC.

The chain recombines TRBV6-2 or TRBV6-3 with TRBJ1-5, with 9 positions matching TRBD1. The germline gives CDR1 MNHEY, CDR2 SVGEGT. The V gene end was trimmed by 5 bases and the J gene end by 6 bases; junction bases not matched to a gene: 8. CDR3 length equals 15 residues. The CDR3 bases are TGTGCCAGCAGTGACGCCGGGACAGGGAGTCAGCCCCAGCATTTT. Translated, it gives CASSDAGTGSQPQHF.

The CDR3 DNA follows: TGTGCCAGTAGGACAGGGGAGGATAATTCACCCCTCCACTTT. Protein product: CASRTGEDNSPLHF. The chain recombines TRBV19 with TRBJ1-6; 8 bases are a match to TRBD1. The CDR3 is 14 amino acids. J gave up 5 bases and V 6 bases, and 3 bases lay outside the gene matches. CDR1 is LNHDA, CDR2 SQIVND, per germline (reference sequence). The entire variable domain, with the rest obtained from reference TRBV19 and TRBJ1-6, is as follows: DGGITQSPKYLFRKEGQNVTLSCEQNLNHDAMYWYRQDPGQGLRLIYYSQIVNDFQKGDIAEGYSVSREKKESFPLTVTSAQKNPTAFYLCASRTGEDNSPLHFGNGTRLTVT.

The chain joins TRBV5-1 to TRBJ1-6, with 8 positions matching TRBD1. The ends lost 4 bases at V and 8 bases at J; junction bases unmatched: 2. Germline V gene sequence: CDR1 SGHRS, CDR2 YFSETQ. The CDR3 runs to 13 residues. This CDR3 is CASSTDRDSPLHF. The DNA for the CDR3 is TGCGCCAGCAGCACGGACAGGGATTCACCCCTCCACTTT.

The rearrangement links TRBV7-3 to TRBJ1-6; the D gene is possibly TRBD1 (5 bases). The germline CDR1 and CDR2 sequences are SGHTA and FQGTGA. The CDR3 extends over 13 amino acids. The ends were cut back, 2 bases at V and 14 bases at J, with 13 bases in the middle. CDR3 amino acids: CASSLGTQSTLHF. CDR3 nucleotide sequence: TGTGCCAGCAGCTTAGGGACCCAGAGTACCCTCCACTTT.

The chain carries TRBV12-2 and TRBJ1-5; TRBD1 is the table's D call and was not checked against the DNA. TRBV12-2 is an annotated pseudogene. The CDR3 is 19 amino acids. Here the CDR3 reads CASRLAVRQGADSNQPQHF. CDR3 coding DNA: TGTGCAAGTCGCTTAGCGGTGAGACAGGGGGCGGATAGCAATCAGCCCCAGCATTTT.

CDR3 protein: CASSEYDHRRAEQYF. CDR3 DNA sequence: TGTGCCAGCAGTGAATATGACCACCGGCGGGCCGAGCAGTACTTC. The V gene is TRBV25-1, the J gene TRBJ2-7; weak D call: TRBD2 (5 bases). The V end was cut by 0 bases, the J end by 6 bases, with 15 bases between. The CDR3 spans 15 residues. Germline assignment: CDR1 MGHDK and CDR2 SYGVNS.

The chain couples TRBV6-5 to TRBJ1-5; the D gene is possibly TRBD1 (6 bases). This CDR3 has 13 residues. CDR1 and CDR2 (germline): MNHEY, SVGAGI. V dropped 5 bases and J dropped 6 bases, with 11 bases sitting between them. The CDR3 spells CASSTGSGQPQHF. DNA of the CDR3: TGTGCCAGCAGTACAGGGAGTGGTCAGCCCCAGCATTTT.

The chain employs TRBV24-1 and TRBJ2-3; 8 nucleotides agree with TRBD2. The length of the CDR3 is 14 residues. CDR1 is KGHDR and CDR2 is SFDVKD in the germline V gene. V trimming: 9 bases; J trimming: 0 bases; junction bases outside the gene matches: 4. The CDR3 loop is CATGAGGSTDTQYF. The CDR3 coding sequence is TGTGCCACCGGGGCGGGGGGCAGCACAGATACGCAGTATTTT.

The rearrangement links TRBV7-9 to TRBJ2-1; D possibly corresponds to TRBD1 (6 bases). The CDR3 length is 15 residues. With 6 bases removed from V and 5 bases from J, the gap between germline ends came to 17 bases. Germline V gene lookup returns CDR1 SEHNR and CDR2 FQNEAQ (reference sequence). The CDR3 coding sequence is TGTGCCAGCAGTCAACCAGGGGATCCGAACAATGAGCAGTTCTTC. Encoded protein: CASSQPGDPNNEQFF.

The count of this clone is one. The J gene is TRBJ2-1, the V gene TRBV11-1; possibly TRBD2 for D (6 bases). The germline V and J ends were trimmed by 2 bases and 5 bases, with 13 bases remaining between them. Per the germline V gene, CDR1 is SGHAT and CDR2 is FQDESV (reference sequence). The CDR3 loop spans 15 amino acids. The CDR3: CASSLIGRTNNEQFF. The CDR3 DNA follows: TGTGCCAGCAGCTTAATCGGCAGGACTAACAATGAGCAGTTCTTC.

V is TRBV3-1 (or the pseudogene TRBV3-2) and J is TRBJ1-2; TRBD1 matches 9 bases. CDR3 length equals 14 residues. Germline V gene sequence: CDR1 LGHDT, CDR2 YNNKEL (reference sequence). Unmatched junction bases numbered 11, after V lost 8 bases and J lost 7 bases. The CDR3 DNA sequence: TGTGCCAGCGCCCAGGATCACAGGGGGCTTGGCTACACCTTC. It translates to CASAQDHRGLGYTF.

This clone was found a few times. This chain connects TRBV6-5 to TRBJ2-7, with D unclear. The CDR3 covers 11 residues. Trimming left V 5 bases short and J 6 bases short, with 8 bases between. Germline CDR1 and CDR2: MNHEY and SVGAGI. The CDR3 is CASSPRSEQYF. CDR3 sequence (DNA): TGTGCCAGCAGTCCCCGTAGCGAGCAGTACTTC.